This TCR beta chain was identified during a study of blood T cell repertoires in COVID-19. Per the authors' pipeline: Reference gene primer amplification gave estimated nucleated cell counts. The assay was immunoSEQ multiplex PCR, and TCRdb's table has in-frame clones only and misses some. For V, J and clone size, that table is used; D and trimming come from the DNA. The repertoire consists of almost 200,000 clones, with roughly nine tenths occurring once and the leading ten covering approximately 8%. Everyone who took part was 18 to 89 years old, and they came from roughly 25 US areas. The CDR3 is made up of 14 amino acids.

The source material was PBMCs or T cells enriched from blood (not recorded which). The genes are TRBV12-2 and TRBJ1-1; TRBD1 is the table's D call, not checked against the DNA. TRBV12-2 is shown as a pseudogene. The sequence was collected from a woman younger than 30 who had recovered from COVID-19. The CDR3 loop is CASRLYPDRSEAFF. CDR3 DNA sequence: TGTGCAAGTCGCTTATACCCGGACAGGTCTGAAGCTTTCTTT.